Listed below are T cell receptor beta chains from one sample, sequenced in a study of T cells in Graves' hyperthyroidism and ophthalmopathy. TCRdb passed the multiplex PCR reads through MiXCR, listing each CDR3 protein once. Seen here are about 560,000 distinct CDR3 sequences, 14% observed once, and the top ten hold around 14%. The sample consisted of blood. The receptors shown here come from a woman aged 40 to 55 with Graves' hyperthyroidism. Both conserved end residues are part of each CDR3. The D gene is left open where the match is weak. Some rows have no size entry. The others give once, few or many, or a class for an expanded clone.

cdr3_aa j_call v_call clone_size d_call cdr3_length
CASSLPGQGAAGELFF TRBJ2-2 TRBV5-1 few TRBD1 16
CASSPGRGRTDRHEQFF TRBJ2-1 TRBV7-9 NA NA 17
CASSSQLAGGETQYF TRBJ2-5 TRBV11-1 many TRBD2 15
CASSPEAGEKLFF TRBJ1-4 TRBV7-3 many NA 13
CASSSRNNEQFF TRBJ2-1 TRBV28 many NA 12
CASSSTGGGTDTQYF TRBJ2-3 TRBV5-1 many TRBD1 15
CATWGALTYEQFF TRBJ2-1 TRBV28 many NA 13
CSARVGGQNGYTF TRBJ1-2 TRBV20-1 many TRBD1 13
CAWSPPGTGNTGELFF TRBJ2-2 TRBV30 NA TRBD1 16
CASSPQGLGTDTQYF TRBJ2-3 TRBV19 few NA 15
CASSFSGSFTDTQYF TRBJ2-3 TRBV6-4 few TRBD2 15
CASSQTPTTYQETQYF TRBJ2-5 TRBV5-1 many NA 16
CASDLTGTVASTPFSGNTIYF TRBJ1-3 TRBV12-5 NA TRBD1 21
CASSRRDLQETQYF TRBJ2-5 TRBV7-8 many NA 14
CASSQDNRGRAFF TRBJ1-1 TRBV4-1 many NA 13
CASSVRDRSYEQYF TRBJ2-7 TRBV7-9 many NA 14
CACTFEGRETQYF TRBJ2-5 TRBV28 NA NA 13
CAISGGPTGQPQHF TRBJ1-5 TRBV12-3/TRBV12-4 many NA 14
CASSFFGTGSMNTEAFF TRBJ1-1 TRBV12-3/TRBV12-4 many TRBD1 17
CASSYLQNQPQHF TRBJ1-5 TRBV28 many NA 13
CASSEYDRDGYTF TRBJ1-2 TRBV25-1 NA TRBD1 13
CASSVDGKSNEQFF TRBJ2-1 TRBV9 NA NA 14
CASSRLAGDSEQFF TRBJ2-1 TRBV3-1 NA TRBD2 14
CASSIVNGELFF TRBJ2-2 TRBV19 NA NA 12
CASGTAGSSYNEQFF TRBJ2-1 TRBV3-1 few NA 15
CASSTNELVNTQYF TRBJ2-3 TRBV27 many NA 14
CSARDKGRADPIYGYTF TRBJ1-2 TRBV20-1 few NA 17
CASSPGTGALEQYF TRBJ2-7 TRBV18 many TRBD1 14
CASSLENFTEAFF TRBJ1-1 TRBV7-2 many NA 13
CSARGSGPSGNTIYF TRBJ1-3 TRBV20-1 NA NA 15
CASSQVQGGGYTF TRBJ1-2 TRBV4-2 NA TRBD1 13
CASSPTGFNSPLHF TRBJ1-6 TRBV18 many NA 14
CASSQYGTGGSYEQYF TRBJ2-7 TRBV5-1 NA TRBD1 16
CASSLKGGNIQYF TRBJ2-4 TRBV5-4 NA NA 13
CAISESTVSYYGYTF TRBJ1-2 TRBV10-3 NA NA 15
CASSLAGMGVGYEQYF TRBJ2-7 TRBV7-9 many NA 16
CASSLSVLAGPTDTQYF TRBJ2-3 TRBV27 many TRBD2 17
CASSQDGGTGAYSNQPQHF TRBJ1-5 TRBV3-1 NA TRBD1 19
CAIRGTDNEQFF TRBJ2-1 TRBV10-3 many NA 12
CASSSSSDRGQQYF TRBJ2-7 TRBV13 many TRBD1 14
CSASGLDYEQYF TRBJ2-7 TRBV20-1 NA NA 12
CASSPEGNTGELFF TRBJ2-2 TRBV12-3/TRBV12-4 many NA 14
CASNLGGLGTNEKLFF TRBJ1-4 TRBV25-1 NA NA 16
CASSQGGRMNTEAFF TRBJ1-1 TRBV3-1 many NA 15
CSARFILPGQHTEAFF TRBJ1-1 TRBV20-1 NA TRBD1 16
CASSILRLSNTEAFF TRBJ1-1 TRBV28 few NA 15
CASGPPGVSNTDTQYF TRBJ2-3 TRBV12-5 many NA 16
CSADGTSGNQETQYF TRBJ2-5 TRBV20-1 NA TRBD2 15
CASSQDRLAVYGYTF TRBJ1-2 TRBV3-1 many NA 15